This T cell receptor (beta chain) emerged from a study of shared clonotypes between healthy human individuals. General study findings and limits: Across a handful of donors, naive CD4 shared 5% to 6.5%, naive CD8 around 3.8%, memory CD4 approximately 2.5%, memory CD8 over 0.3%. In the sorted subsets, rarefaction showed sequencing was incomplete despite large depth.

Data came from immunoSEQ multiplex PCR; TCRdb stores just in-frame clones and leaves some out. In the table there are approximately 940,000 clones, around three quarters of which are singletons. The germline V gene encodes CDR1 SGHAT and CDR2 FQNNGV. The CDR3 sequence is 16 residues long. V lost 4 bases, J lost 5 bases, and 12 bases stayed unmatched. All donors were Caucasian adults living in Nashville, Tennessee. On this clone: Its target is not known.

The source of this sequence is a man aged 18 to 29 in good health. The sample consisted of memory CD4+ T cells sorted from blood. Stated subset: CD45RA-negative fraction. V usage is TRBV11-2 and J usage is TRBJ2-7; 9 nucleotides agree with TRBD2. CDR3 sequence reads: CASSYRWASGTHEQYF. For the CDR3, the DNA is TGTGCCAGCAGCTATAGGTGGGCTAGCGGGACCCACGAGCAGTACTTC.